This T cell receptor beta chain was retrieved from a study of T cells after yellow fever vaccination. Background on the study: Researchers used SMART-Seq v4 Ultra Low Input to prepare fractions that had low cell numbers.

Per the germline V gene, CDR1 is DFQATT and CDR2 is SNEGSKA (reference sequence). Trimming removed 3 bases at V and 0 bases at J, with 8 bases between. There are 13 residues in the CDR3. In this sample, this clonotype turned up a few times. TCRdb independently ran MiXCR on the 5' RACE reads; one entry per CDR3 protein. The sample includes around 260,000 distinct CDR3 sequences, roughly 4.8% of them seen just once. The origin of this receptor is a man between 18 and 35 years old who received the YFV17D yellow fever vaccine. This chain uses TRBV20-1 with TRBJ1-2; D ambiguous. Here the sequenced sample was CD4+ T cells sorted from PBMCs, taken on the day of the yellow fever booster vaccination. CDR3 sequence reads: CSARRDTNYGYTF. Written as DNA, the CDR3 is TGCAGTGCTAGGCGGGATACTAACTATGGCTACACCTTC.